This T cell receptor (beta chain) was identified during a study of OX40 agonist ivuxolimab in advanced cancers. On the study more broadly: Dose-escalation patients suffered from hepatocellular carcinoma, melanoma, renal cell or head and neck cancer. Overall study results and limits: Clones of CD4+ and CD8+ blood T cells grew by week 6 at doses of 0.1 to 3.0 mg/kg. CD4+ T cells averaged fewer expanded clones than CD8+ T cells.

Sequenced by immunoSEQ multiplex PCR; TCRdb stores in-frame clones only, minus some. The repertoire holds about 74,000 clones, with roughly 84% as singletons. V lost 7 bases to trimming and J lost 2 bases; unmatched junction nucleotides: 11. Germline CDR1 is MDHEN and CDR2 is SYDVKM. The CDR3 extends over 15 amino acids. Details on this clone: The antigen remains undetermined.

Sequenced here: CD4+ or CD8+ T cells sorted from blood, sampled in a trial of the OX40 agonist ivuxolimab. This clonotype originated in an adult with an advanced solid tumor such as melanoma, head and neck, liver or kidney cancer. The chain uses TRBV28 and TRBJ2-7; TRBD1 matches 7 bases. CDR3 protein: CASNRLTGSAYEQYF. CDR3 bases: TGTGCCAGCAACCGATTGACAGGGTCCGCCTACGAGCAGTACTTC.